This TCR beta chain was recorded in a study of identical twins. This CDR3 contains 13 residues. Per germline, CDR1 MNHEY and CDR2 SMNVEV (reference sequence). The V gene end was trimmed by 11 bases and the J gene end by 3 bases; junction bases not matched to a gene: 4. A single record per CDR3 protein comes from TCRdb applying MiXCR to the 5' RACE reads. In the table there are about 890,000 distinct CDR3 sequences, approximately 13% of which are singletons. The sample was also linked to a second study, of yellow fever vaccine responses in identical twins.

The origin of this receptor is a woman younger than 30 in good health. The chain is built from TRBV27 and TRBJ2-2; 9 nucleotides align to TRBD2. Sequenced: PBMCs. The CDR3 DNA reads TGTGCCGGCGGGAGGGGGGACACCGGGGAGCTGTTTTTT. Translating it yields CAGGRGDTGELFF.